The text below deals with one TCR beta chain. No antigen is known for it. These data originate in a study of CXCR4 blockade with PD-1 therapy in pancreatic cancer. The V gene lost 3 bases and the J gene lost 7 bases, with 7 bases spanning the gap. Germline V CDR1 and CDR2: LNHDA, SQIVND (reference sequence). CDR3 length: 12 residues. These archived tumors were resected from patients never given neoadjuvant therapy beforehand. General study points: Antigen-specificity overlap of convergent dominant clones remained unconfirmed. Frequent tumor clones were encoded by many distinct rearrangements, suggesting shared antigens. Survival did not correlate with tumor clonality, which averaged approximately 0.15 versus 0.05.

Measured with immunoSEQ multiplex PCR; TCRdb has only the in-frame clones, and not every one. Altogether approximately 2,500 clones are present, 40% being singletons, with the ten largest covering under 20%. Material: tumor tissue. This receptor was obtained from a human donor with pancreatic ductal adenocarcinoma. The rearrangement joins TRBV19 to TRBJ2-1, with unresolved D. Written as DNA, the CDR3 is TGTGCCAGTAGTATGACGTGGAATGAGCAGTTCTTC. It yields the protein CASSMTWNEQFF. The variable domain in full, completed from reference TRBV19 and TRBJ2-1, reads DGGITQSPKYLFRKEGQNVTLSCEQNLNHDAMYWYRQDPGQGLRLIYYSQIVNDFQKGDIAEGYSVSREKKESFPLTVTSAQKNPTAFYLCASSMTWNEQFFGPGTRLTVL.